Here is one T cell receptor (beta chain) with its context. Genomic DNA of every subset was divided equally among multiple immunoSEQ plates. This table comes from immunoSEQ multiplex PCR, and its TCRdb copy is limited to in-frame clones, with some not included. Among about 480,000 clones listed, about three quarters were seen once. The CDR3 runs to 14 residues. Germline assignment: CDR1 SGHNT and CDR2 YYREEE (reference sequence). HIV-negative, healthy adults without recent acute infections or vaccinations were the donors. This sample stems from a study of shared clonotypes between healthy human individuals. About the study: A couple of women and a few men aged 18 to 49 served as donors.

The chain couples TRBV5-4 to TRBJ2-5, with a possible D match to TRBD2 (6 bases). The DNA end favors TRBJ2-7, so the J call may be wrong. The source is a woman aged 40-49 years in good health. Some clones in this sample may be carry-over from other donors' samples. The sequenced sample consisted of PBMCs. CDR3 amino acids: CASSPQAGSYEQYF. The CDR3 nucleotides are TGTGCCAGCAGCCCCCAAGCGGGCTCCTACGAGCAGTACTTC.